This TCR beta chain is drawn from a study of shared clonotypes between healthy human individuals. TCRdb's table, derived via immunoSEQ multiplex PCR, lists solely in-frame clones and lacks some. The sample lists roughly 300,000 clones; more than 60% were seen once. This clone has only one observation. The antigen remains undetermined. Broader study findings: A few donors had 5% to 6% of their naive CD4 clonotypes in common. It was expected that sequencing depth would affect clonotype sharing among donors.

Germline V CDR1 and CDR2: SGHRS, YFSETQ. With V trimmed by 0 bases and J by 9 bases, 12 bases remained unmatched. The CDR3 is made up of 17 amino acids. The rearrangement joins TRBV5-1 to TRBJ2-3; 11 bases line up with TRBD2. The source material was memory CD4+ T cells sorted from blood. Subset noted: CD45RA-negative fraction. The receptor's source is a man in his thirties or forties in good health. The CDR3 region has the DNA TGCGCCAGCAGCTTGGAGGTAGCGGGAGGGCCGAAAGGAACGCAGTATTTT. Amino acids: CASSLEVAGGPKGTQYF.